The clone carrying this T cell receptor beta chain was detected ten times or more. Its antigen is still unknown. The data were taken from a study of beta chain features in type 1 diabetes. Expressed TCRB transcripts were sequenced because the isolated RNA had all been reverse transcribed beforehand. For naive, central memory and regulatory T cell samples, reads averaged approximately 3.9 million. Sequencing was performed with immunoSEQ multiplex PCR; in TCRdb, only in-frame clones are kept and a portion is missing. Of around 110,000 clones listed, 16% are singletons. Findings and caveats of the study: TCRB rearrangement may or may not be influenced by HLA type; here this remained unresolved. Among patients with Type 1 diabetes, TCRB CDR3s were moderately but significantly shorter in every one of the four CD4+ subsets. VDJ junctions from patients with type 1 diabetes contained fewer insertions and more deletions.

The V end lost 1 base, the J end lost 7 bases, and 11 bases lay between the germline ends. This CDR3 has 13 residues. The germline CDR1 and CDR2 sequences are KGHSH and LQKENI. Isolation of CD4+ naive, central memory, regulatory and stem cell-like memory cells was achieved by sorting via CD45RO/CCR7/CD25/CD127/CD95/CD27. The sequence was collected from a man aged 30 to 45 with type 1 diabetes. Sequencing was done on a sample of central memory CD4+ T cells from blood. This chain connects TRBV18 to TRBJ2-7; D gene unclear. CDR3 sequence reads: CASSPRDVWEQYF. DNA of the CDR3: TGTGCCAGCTCACCACGAGACGTGTGGGAGCAGTACTTC. The whole variable domain, remainder taken from reference TRBV18 and TRBJ2-7, is NAGVMQNPRHLVRRRGQEARLRCSPMKGHSHVYWYRQLPEEGLKFMVYLQKENIIDESGMPKERFSAEFPKEGPSILRIQQVVRGDSAAYFCASSPRDVWEQYFGPGTRLTVT.